These T cell receptor beta chains were read from a single sample in a study of CXCR4 blockade with PD-1 therapy in pancreatic cancer. Here immunoSEQ multiplex PCR was the method, and the copy in TCRdb shows in-frame clones only, minus some. This sample has just under 6,000 clones, with less than 40% found just once. Material for sequencing was tumor tissue. The origin of the receptors is a human donor with pancreatic ductal adenocarcinoma. Each CDR3 is given with its conserved first and last residue. Some rows mark clone size as missing; the rest say once, few, many or name a class of expanded clone.

>.|15|TRBV19|TRBJ2-1
CASSGTSGAYNEQFF
>.|15|TRBV18|TRBJ1-2
CASSPGQGMSSGYTF
>few|12|TRBV19|TRBJ1-4
CASSTLGEKLFF
>.|15|TRBV28|TRBJ2-7
CASSRPGQGAYEQYF
>.|15|TRBV10-2|TRBJ2-3
CASSERRGGTDTQYF
>.|14|TRBV11-3|TRBJ2-7
CASSLNWGSYEQYF
>.|22|TRBV29-1|TRBJ2-1
CSVEDSPSGRRSRVRNYNEQFF
>.|14|TRBV19|TRBJ2-7
CASSIDRGYYEQYF
>few|16|TRBV18|TRBJ2-1
CASSPRAGASYNEQFF
>.|16|TRBV16|TRBJ1-1
CASSPIGGTGGTEAFF
>.|17|TRBV18|TRBJ2-1
CASSPPGLGSSYNEQFF
>.|15|TRBV5-1|TRBJ2-1
CASSLGLAGNNEQFF
>.|16|TRBV19|TRBJ2-3
CASSSGRARLTDTQYF
>.|16|TRBV14|TRBJ2-1
CASSQDTGGVYNEQFF
>.|14|TRBV19|TRBJ2-7
CASSPRQGAYEQYF
>few|15|TRBV11-3|TRBJ2-3
CASSSWTGGTDTQYF
>.|14|TRBV5-1|TRBJ2-2
CASRDGTNTGELFF
>.|13|TRBV18|TRBJ1-5
CASSPDGNQPQHF
>.|16|TRBV29-1|TRBJ2-1
CSVEDRGGRAKNEQFF
>few|13|TRBV19|TRBJ2-2
CASSVQGTGELFF
>.|16|TRBV15|TRBJ1-1
CATSRGRQGYGTEAFF
>once|13|TRBV29-1|TRBJ2-2
CSVWTGITGELFF
>few|14|TRBV4-1|TRBJ1-5
CASSQGGDNQPQHF
>few|16|TRBV5-1|TRBJ2-1
CASSVGTSGRDNEQFF
>.|16|TRBV18|TRBJ2-1
CASSPRELGSYNEQFF
>many|14|TRBV13|TRBJ2-7
CASSLEGVNPEQYF
>few|16|TRBV4-1|TRBJ2-1
CASSLKPGRGDNEQFF
>few|14|TRBV27|TRBJ1-4
CASRRLGQNEKLFF
>few|13|TRBV12-5|TRBJ2-5
CASGLDSEETQYF
>.|13|TRBV19|TRBJ2-1
CASSTSSYNEQFF
>.|15|TRBV15|TRBJ1-4
CATSRDWSVNEKLFF
>.|13|TRBV28|TRBJ1-5
CASRDRLPQPQHF
>few|15|TRBV11-3|TRBJ2-2
CASRTGLALGGELFF
>.|12|TRBV12-5|TRBJ2-3
CASGPDTDTQYF
>few|16|TRBV6-8|TRBJ2-1
CASSRPGSGRGNEQFF
>.|15|TRBV11-3|TRBJ2-1
CASSLGGGSYNEQFF
>.|15|TRBV18|TRBJ2-7
CASSQDGLASYEQYF
>few|17|TRBV6-7|TRBJ2-3
CASNPDSGVRSGDTQYF
>few|13|TRBV19|TRBJ2-7
CASSNLGGDEQYF
>.|13|TRBV18|TRBJ2-7
CASSPDARYEQYF
>.|20|TRBV19|TRBJ2-3
CASTRGLAGLASLSTDTQYF
>.|15|TRBV19|TRBJ1-1
CASSTFGQGRTEAFF
>.|15|TRBV28|TRBJ2-7
CASSYSRAPRGEQYF
>few|15|TRBV28|TRBJ2-1
CASSFGVSLYNEQFF
>.|14|TRBV18|TRBJ2-5
CASSPSGLSGTQYF
>few|12|TRBV19|TRBJ2-5
CASKRPGETQYF
>.|13|TRBV14|TRBJ2-1
CASSQTRGGEQFF
>.|14|TRBV19|TRBJ1-5
CASSIGQLNQPQHF
>.|13|TRBV29-1|TRBJ2-5
CSGSGSEQETQYF
>.|15|TRBV29-1|TRBJ2-3
CSVEWGESPTDTQYF
>.|16|TRBV28|TRBJ2-3
CASSPQTSGYTDTQYF
>few|14|TRBV2|TRBJ1-5
CASSDGDINQPQHF
>.|17|TRBV18|TRBJ2-7
CASSPPLTGTGFNEQYF
>.|14|TRBV18|TRBJ2-7
CASSSGQSSYEQYF
>.|16|TRBV19|TRBJ1-3
CASSAGTSSSGNTIYF